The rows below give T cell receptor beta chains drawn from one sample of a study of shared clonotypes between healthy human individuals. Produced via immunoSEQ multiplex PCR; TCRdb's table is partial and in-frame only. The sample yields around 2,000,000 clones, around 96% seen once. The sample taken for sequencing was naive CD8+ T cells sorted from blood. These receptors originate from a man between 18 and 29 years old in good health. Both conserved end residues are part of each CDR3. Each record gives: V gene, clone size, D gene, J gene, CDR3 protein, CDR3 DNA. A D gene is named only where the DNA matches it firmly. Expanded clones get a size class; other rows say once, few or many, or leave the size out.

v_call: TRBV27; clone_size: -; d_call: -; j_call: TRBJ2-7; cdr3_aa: CASSSLGGSYEQYF; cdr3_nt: TGTGCCAGCAGTTCCCTTGGGGGGTCCTACGAGCAGTACTTC
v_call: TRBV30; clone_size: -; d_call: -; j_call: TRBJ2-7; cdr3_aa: CAWEDESSYEQYF; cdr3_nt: TGTGCCTGGGAGGATGAAAGCTCCTACGAGCAGTACTTC
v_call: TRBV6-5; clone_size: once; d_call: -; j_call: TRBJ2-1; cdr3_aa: CASSLERGNNEQFF; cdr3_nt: TGTGCCAGCAGCCTTGAACGGGGAAACAATGAGCAGTTCTTC
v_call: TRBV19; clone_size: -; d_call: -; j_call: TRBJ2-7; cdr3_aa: CASSIVSPGEQYF; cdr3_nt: TGTGCCAGTAGTATAGTCTCACCGGGGGAGCAGTACTTC
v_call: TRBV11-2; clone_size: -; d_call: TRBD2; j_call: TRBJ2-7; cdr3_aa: CASSLRPGLGYEQYF; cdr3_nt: TGTGCCAGCAGCTTGAGACCGGGACTAGGTTACGAGCAGTACTTC
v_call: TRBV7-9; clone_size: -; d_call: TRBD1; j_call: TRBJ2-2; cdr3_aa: CASSSDRAGELFF; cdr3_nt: TGTGCCAGCAGCTCTGACAGGGCCGGGGAGCTGTTTTTT
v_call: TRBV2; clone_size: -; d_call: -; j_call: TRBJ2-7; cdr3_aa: CASMDYHSYEQYF; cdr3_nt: TGTGCCAGCATGGACTACCACTCCTACGAGCAGTACTTC
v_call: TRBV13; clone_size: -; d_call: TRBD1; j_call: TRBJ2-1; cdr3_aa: CASRGLGEKSGTGPYNEQFF; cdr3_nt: TGTGCCAGCAGGGGATTAGGGGAGAAATCCGGGACAGGGCCTTACAATGAGCAGTTCTTC
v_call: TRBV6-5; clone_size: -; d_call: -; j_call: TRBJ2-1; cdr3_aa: CASSEDPNEQFF; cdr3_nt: TGTGCCAGCAGCGAAGACCCTAATGAGCAGTTCTTC
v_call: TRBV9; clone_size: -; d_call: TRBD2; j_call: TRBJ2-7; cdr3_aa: CASSVSGSFSYEQYF; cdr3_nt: TGTGCCAGCAGCGTCAGCGGGAGTTTCTCCTACGAGCAGTACTTC
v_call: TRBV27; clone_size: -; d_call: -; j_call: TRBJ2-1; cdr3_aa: CASSLGGAYNEQFF; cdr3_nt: TGTGCCAGCAGTTTAGGGGGAGCGTACAATGAGCAGTTCTTC
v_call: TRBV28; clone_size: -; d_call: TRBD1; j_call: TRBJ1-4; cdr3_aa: CASSDGTDNEKLFF; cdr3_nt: TGTGCCAGCAGCGACGGGACAGATAATGAAAAACTGTTTTTT
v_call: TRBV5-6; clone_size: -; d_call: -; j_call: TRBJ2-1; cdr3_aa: CASSLVGDTSYNEQFF; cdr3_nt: TGTGCCAGCAGCTTGGTGGGGGATACGTCCTACAATGAGCAGTTCTTC
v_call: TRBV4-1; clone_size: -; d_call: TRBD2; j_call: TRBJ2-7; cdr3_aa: CASSQVAGEAYEQYF; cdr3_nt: TGCGCCAGCAGCCAAGTGGCGGGGGAAGCCTACGAGCAGTACTTC
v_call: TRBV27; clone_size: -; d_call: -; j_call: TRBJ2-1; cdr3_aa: CASSPLLERSYNEQFF; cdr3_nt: TGTGCCAGCAGCCCCCTCCTCGAGCGCTCCTACAATGAGCAGTTCTTC
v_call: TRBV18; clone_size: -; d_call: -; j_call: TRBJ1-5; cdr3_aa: CASSPSAPSAGNQPQHF; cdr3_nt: TGTGCCAGCTCACCATCGGCCCCCTCGGCGGGCAATCAGCCCCAGCATTTT
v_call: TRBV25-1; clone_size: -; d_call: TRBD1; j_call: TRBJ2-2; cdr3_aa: CASSDGDRVYSGELFF; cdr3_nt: TGTGCCAGCAGTGATGGGGACAGGGTTTACTCCGGGGAGCTGTTTTTT
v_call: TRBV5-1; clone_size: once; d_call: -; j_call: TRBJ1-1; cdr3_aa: CASSPSSIGDTEAFF; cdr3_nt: TGCGCCAGCAGCCCCAGTTCGATAGGGGACACTGAAGCTTTCTTT
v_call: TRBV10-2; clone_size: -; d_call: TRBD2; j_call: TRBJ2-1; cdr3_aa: CASSIGTSGRDEQFF; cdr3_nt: TGCGCCAGCAGCATTGGGACTAGCGGGAGAGACGAGCAGTTCTTC
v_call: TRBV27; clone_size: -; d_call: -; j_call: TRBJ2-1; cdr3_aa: CASSLSPRYEQFF; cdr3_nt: TGTGCCAGCAGTTTATCGCCGAGATACGAGCAGTTCTTC
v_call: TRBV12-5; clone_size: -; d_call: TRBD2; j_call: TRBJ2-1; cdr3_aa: CASGLPSRGREQFF; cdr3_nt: TGTGCTAGTGGTTTGCCCTCTCGCGGGAGGGAGCAGTTCTTC
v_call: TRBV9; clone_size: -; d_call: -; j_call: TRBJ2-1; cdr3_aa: CASSVAENSYNEQFF; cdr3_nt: TGTGCCAGCAGCGTAGCGGAAAACTCCTACAATGAGCAGTTCTTC
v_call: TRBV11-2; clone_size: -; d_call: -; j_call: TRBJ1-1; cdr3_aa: CASSSNLGLEAFF; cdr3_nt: TGTGCCAGCAGCTCGAATTTGGGCCTTGAAGCTTTCTTT
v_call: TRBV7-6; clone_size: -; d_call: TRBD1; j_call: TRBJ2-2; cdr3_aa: CASSRDRRTGELFF; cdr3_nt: TGTGCCAGCAGCCGGGACAGACGGACCGGGGAGCTGTTTTTT
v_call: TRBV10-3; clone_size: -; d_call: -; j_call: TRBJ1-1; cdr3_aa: CAISESMVPEAFF; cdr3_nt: TGTGCCATCAGTGAGTCGATGGTCCCTGAAGCTTTCTTT
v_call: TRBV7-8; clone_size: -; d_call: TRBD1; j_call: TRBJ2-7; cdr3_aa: CASSLGDRPSYEQYF; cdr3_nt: TGTGCCAGCAGCTTAGGGGACAGGCCTTCCTACGAGCAGTACTTC
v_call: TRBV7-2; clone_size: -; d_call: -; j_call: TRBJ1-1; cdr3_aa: CASSPRQVNTEAFF; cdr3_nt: TGTGCCAGCAGCCCGAGACAGGTGAACACTGAAGCTTTCTTT
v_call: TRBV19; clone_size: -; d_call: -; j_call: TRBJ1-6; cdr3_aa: CASKSGYNSPLHF; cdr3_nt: TGTGCCAGTAAATCAGGTTATAATTCACCCCTCCACTTT
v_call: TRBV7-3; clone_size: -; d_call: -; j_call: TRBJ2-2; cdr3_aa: CASSNTGELFF; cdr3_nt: TGTGCCAGCAGTAACACCGGGGAGCTGTTTTTT
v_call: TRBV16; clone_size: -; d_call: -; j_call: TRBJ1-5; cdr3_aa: CASSQSQNQPQHF; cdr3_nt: TGTGCCAGCAGCCAGTCTCAGAATCAGCCCCAGCATTTT
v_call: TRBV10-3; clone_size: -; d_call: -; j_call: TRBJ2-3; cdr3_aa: CAISEGQGITDTQYF; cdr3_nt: TGTGCCATCAGTGAGGGGCAGGGCATCACAGATACGCAGTATTTT
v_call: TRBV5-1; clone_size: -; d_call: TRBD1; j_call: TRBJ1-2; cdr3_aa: CASRPGQAYGYTF; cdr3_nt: TGCGCCAGCAGGCCGGGACAGGCCTATGGCTACACCTTC
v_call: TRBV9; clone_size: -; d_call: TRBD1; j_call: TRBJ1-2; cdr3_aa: CASSVGQGSSYGYTF; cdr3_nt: TGTGCCAGCAGCGTAGGACAGGGGAGTTCCTATGGCTACACCTTC
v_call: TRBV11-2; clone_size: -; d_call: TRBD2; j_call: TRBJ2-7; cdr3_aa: CASSFAGGSYEQYF; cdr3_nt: TGTGCCAGCAGCTTCGCGGGAGGAAGCTACGAGCAGTACTTC
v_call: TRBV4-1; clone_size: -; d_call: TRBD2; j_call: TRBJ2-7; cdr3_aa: CASSQALAGLSYEQYF; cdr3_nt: TGCGCCAGCAGCCAAGCCCTAGCGGGACTCTCCTACGAGCAGTACTTC
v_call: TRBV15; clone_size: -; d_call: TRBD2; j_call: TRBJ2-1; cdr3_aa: CATSIGGRTNNEQFF; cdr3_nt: TGTGCCACCAGCATTGGCGGGAGGACGAACAATGAGCAGTTCTTC
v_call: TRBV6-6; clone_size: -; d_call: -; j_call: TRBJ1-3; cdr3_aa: CASSYQGDRNAIYF; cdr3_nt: TGTGCCAGCAGTTATCAGGGCGATCGGAACGCCATATATTTT
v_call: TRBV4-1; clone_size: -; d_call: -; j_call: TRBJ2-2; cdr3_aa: CASSQGQGAGELFF; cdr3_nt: TGCGCCAGCAGCCAAGGGCAGGGAGCCGGGGAGCTGTTTTTT
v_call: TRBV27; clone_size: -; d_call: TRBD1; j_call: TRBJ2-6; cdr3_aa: CASRSGTGNSGANVLTF; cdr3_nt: TGTGCCAGCAGATCCGGGACAGGGAATTCTGGGGCCAACGTCCTGACTTTC
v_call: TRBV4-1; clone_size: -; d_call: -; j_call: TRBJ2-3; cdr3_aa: CASSPRLGSLADTQYF; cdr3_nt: TGCGCCAGCAGCCCCCGACTCGGATCGCTAGCAGATACGCAGTATTTT